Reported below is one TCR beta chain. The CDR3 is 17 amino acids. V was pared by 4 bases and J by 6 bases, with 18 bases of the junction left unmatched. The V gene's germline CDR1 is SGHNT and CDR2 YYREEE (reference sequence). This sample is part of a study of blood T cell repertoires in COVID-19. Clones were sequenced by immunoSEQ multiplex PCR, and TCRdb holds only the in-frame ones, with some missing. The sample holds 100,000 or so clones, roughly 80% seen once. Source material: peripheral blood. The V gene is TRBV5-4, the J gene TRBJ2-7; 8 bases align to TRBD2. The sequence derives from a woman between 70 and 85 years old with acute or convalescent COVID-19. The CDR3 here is CASSPRDGSGRGGEQYF. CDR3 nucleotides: TGTGCCAGCAGCCCCCGAGATGGGAGCGGGAGAGGTGGCGAGCAGTACTTC.